The rows below give T cell receptor beta chains drawn from one sample of a study of vaccination effects on CD4 cells after COVID-19. Antigens of these TCRs are unknown. TCRdb keeps only in-frame clones here, not all; method: immunoSEQ multiplex PCR. The profile shows fewer than 70,000 clones, roughly 80% of them singletons. The input for sequencing was CD4+ T cells from PBMCs cultured with SARS-CoV-2 spike peptides, taken before COVID-19 vaccination. The receptor set was obtained from a human donor who received a COVID-19 vaccine. The CDR3 runs from the conserved cysteine through the conserved F or W. D genes are given only for firm matches. The size of a clone is reported for some rows only, either as once, few or many, or as a class for expanded clones.

size	J	D	V	DNA	CDR3
.	TRBJ1-2	.	TRBV6-5	TGTGCCAGCAGTTCCCCGGGCGGGAAGGTCGGGGGCTACACCTTC	CASSSPGGKVGGYTF
few	TRBJ2-5	.	TRBV2	TGTGCCAGCAGACGCCAAGAGACCCAGTACTTC	CASRRQETQYF
few	TRBJ1-5	.	TRBV19	TGTGCCAGTAGTACTCGAGGGGAACTGGGAAATCAGCCCCAGCATTTT	CASSTRGELGNQPQHF
.	TRBJ2-3	.	TRBV5-6	TGTGCCAGCAGCTTGACGCCCTTCTCCACAGATACGCAGTATTTT	CASSLTPFSTDTQYF
.	TRBJ2-3	.	TRBV5-1	TGCGCCAGCAGCCCCCTAGGTTATAGCACAGATACGCAGTATTTT	CASSPLGYSTDTQYF
.	TRBJ1-5	.	TRBV6-5	TGTGCCAGCAGTTACGTGCTGGGTCAGCCCCAGCATTTT	CASSYVLGQPQHF
.	TRBJ2-5	.	TRBV30	TGTGCCCTTTCTGGGGGCCTGAGGGAGACCCAGTACTTC	CALSGGLRETQYF
.	TRBJ1-1	.	TRBV4-1	TGCGCCAGCAGTGGGACACTTAAGGGCACTGAAGCTTTCTTT	CASSGTLKGTEAFF
.	TRBJ1-2	.	TRBV28	TGTGCCAGCAGTTGGACAGACTATGGCTACACCTTC	CASSWTDYGYTF
.	TRBJ1-2	.	TRBV7-2	TGTGCCAGCAGCACAAACAGGGCAGCTAACTATGGCTACACCTTC	CASSTNRAANYGYTF
few	TRBJ1-1	TRBD1	TRBV7-2	TGTGCCAGCCGAGGAGGGGGCCCAGCTTTCTTT	CASRGGGPAFF
.	TRBJ1-2	.	TRBV19	TGTGCCAGTAGTCCTGGGGGGCAAACATCCGGTAACTATGGCTACACCTTC	CASSPGGQTSGNYGYTF
.	TRBJ2-3	TRBD2	TRBV9	TGTGCCAGCAGCGTAGTAGCGGGGGTAGGGGATACGCAGTATTTT	CASSVVAGVGDTQYF
.	TRBJ1-2	.	TRBV4-2	TGTGCCAGCAGCCAAGGACCGACGGGGAACTATGGCTACACCTTC	CASSQGPTGNYGYTF
.	TRBJ2-3	.	TRBV5-6	TGTGCCAGCAGCTTGGAGGGGGGCCTCGTCTCTACGCAGTATTTT	CASSLEGGLVSTQYF
.	TRBJ2-5	TRBD2	TRBV24-1	TGTGCCACCAGTGACACAAATGGACTAGCCGGAGAGACCCAGTACTTC	CATSDTNGLAGETQYF
.	TRBJ2-6	.	TRBV30	TGTGCCTGGAGTCGGGGCTCCTCTGGGGCCAACGTCCTGACTTTC	CAWSRGSSGANVLTF
.	TRBJ1-1	.	TRBV10-3	TGTGCCTCGATGGGGTTTACAGGGATGGGAACTGAAGCTTTCTTT	CASMGFTGMGTEAFF
.	TRBJ1-4	.	TRBV5-1	TGCGCCAGCAGCTTGGAGCAGGGCTCTAATGAAAAACTGTTTTTT	CASSLEQGSNEKLFF
.	TRBJ1-5	TRBD1	TRBV25-1	TGTGCCAGCAGTGAACAGGGGGATCAGCCCCAGCATTTT	CASSEQGDQPQHF
.	TRBJ2-5	TRBD1	TRBV19	TGTGCCAGTAGTACCCGACAGGGGGCGGGGGAGACCCAGTACTTC	CASSTRQGAGETQYF
.	TRBJ2-1	.	TRBV5-1	TGCGCCAGCAGCTTTTTACAGGGAGGCTACAATGAGCAGTTCTTC	CASSFLQGGYNEQFF
.	TRBJ2-1	TRBD1	TRBV2	TGTGCCAGCAGGGACAGGGGAAGCTCCTACAATGAGCAGTTCTTC	CASRDRGSSYNEQFF